This TCR beta chain was recorded in a study of cytomegalovirus exposure and HLA in healthy donors (dated by TCRdb to about 2017). Concerning the study at large: An earlier analysis of approximately 590 of the donors reported 250 to 350 Gb of sequence data and more than 90 million unique TCR beta sequences from 190 million or so T cells. An early release that covered fewer than 750 HLA-typed donors contained around 330 gigabases of sequencing data and 75 million to 100 million unique TCR sequences. The genetic ancestry cluster associated with self-reported Caucasian donors included about 84% of the 398 genotyped donors. The study was designed to test whether signatures of past pathogen exposure could be identified by cataloging public T cell receptors. Using immunosequencing, the study profiled T cell repertoires from 666 subjects and related those repertoires to cytomegalovirus serostatus. A separate validation cohort of roughly 120 different subjects was used in addition to the roughly 700-subject first cohort. The study combined high-throughput TCR immunosequencing, statistical association of individual TCRs with disease status, and machine learning to predict cytomegalovirus infection status. In a later analysis, previously published TCR beta repertoires from 600 to 850 donors were re-analyzed and high-resolution HLA genotyping was added so that TCR occurrence patterns could be studied. Rather than using new phenotypic data, the later analysis identified candidate immune exposures from TCR beta sequences and from how often those sequences occurred across donors. An earlier analysis of 587 of the donors applied high-throughput TCR beta sequencing to assess whether each TCR beta V gene segment acted as functional or pseudogenic. Donor age, sex, ethnicity and CMV serostatus were collected together with the repertoire data. A later genetic analysis took genome-wide SNP genotypes for about 65% of the 666 donors and used that subset as a discovery cohort. All discovery cohort repertoires had been generated on a single sequencing platform. HLA typing covered class I and class II loci at four-digit resolution. Typing coverage differed by locus: A, B, C, DRB1 and DQB1 were typed in roughly 620-640 donors, DQA1 in about 500, DPA1 in 600 to 610, and DPB1 in just under 490. A few DR-DQ haplotypes were handled as single units for association and clustering because linkage in the cohort was strong. On average, roughly 250,000 unique TCR beta nucleotide sequences were sequenced per donor among 300 to 500 genotyped donors of the cohort, with roughly 18% of those sequences being non-productive. Paper-wide results and their limitations: The presence/absence analyses assumed that sequencing depth was roughly uniform across donors, and that assumption may not be true. A later genetic analysis associated a missense DCLRE1C variant with V-gene and J-gene trimming of TCR beta chains, and an independent cohort replicated the association. A further reported finding was that TCR beta sequences accurately predicted the HLA-A and HLA-B alleles for most subjects in the first cohort. The study listed approximately 160 TCR beta chains as associated with cytomegalovirus. When HLA alleles, especially DR and DQ, strongly co-occurred, attributing TCR associations to individual alleles was difficult. Broadly in line with IMGT annotations, most TCR beta V segments showed up in productive rearrangements about 87% or about 30% of the time in an earlier analysis of 450 to 750 of the donors. In vitro tests confirmed that a few of the cytomegalovirus-associated TCR beta chains recognize cytomegalovirus antigens. A cluster of highly shared sequence variants was judged likely to be a technical artifact of the sequencing pipeline. In a later analysis, TCR association rates were found to vary across HLA loci, with the most associated TCRs seen for DRB1 alleles and the fewest for HLA-C alleles. A later analysis associated about 17,000 TCR beta sequences with specific HLA alleles at a false discovery rate of 0.05. Immune exposure information for the cohort was limited to CMV serostatus. Because HLA typing was missing for some donors at each locus, association tests included only the typed subset. Only TCR beta chains were sequenced in this cohort, and the absence of alpha or paired-chain data limited detectable features. Linkage disequilibrium might explain the correlated functional status among segregating V segments, but an unknown experimental factor could not be excluded. According to a later analysis, most CMV-associated TCR beta chains appeared to be HLA-restricted, and the HLA associations seemed to be driven largely by CMV exposure. The 87-base-pair reads could not distinguish some IMGT-functional V segments, including TRBV6-2 and TRBV6-3, so those segments were excluded. Compared with equally common non-associated chains, HLA-associated TCR beta chains in a later analysis were more clonally expanded and had lower generation probabilities. A later genetic analysis reported fewer N-insertions in productive TCRs among donors in an Asian-associated ancestry cluster than the roughly 700-donor mean. Cytomegalovirus status was reported to be diagnosed by the classifier with high specificity and sensitivity in both the original and validation cohorts. The authors suggested that the approach could potentially be extended to other disease states and immunological phenotypes. Several of the top co-occurrence clusters appeared to be linked to parvovirus B19, influenza, CMV and Epstein-Barr virus, according to a later analysis. Because counts were too low, around 18 rarely observed V segments, including chromosome 9 orphons, were left out of the earlier analysis of 587 of the donors. Across donors, most TCR sequences were observed very rarely, whereas some public TCRs were present in many individuals.

Trimming at the junction amounts to 0 bases on V and 7 bases on J, and the germline ends lie 10 bases apart. The CDR3 runs 13 amino acids, cysteine and phenylalanine included. The entry retains the CDR3 DNA only, 39 bases that are in frame from base 1. The germline V gene sets CDR1 to SGHTA and CDR2 to FQGNSA. With respect to this clone: It lacks a known antigen. Base qualities are not at hand, and no much larger clone is one base apart.

The library came from the immunoSEQ multiplex PCR assay. For the multiplex PCR, a mixture combining 60 forward primers for TCR Vbeta segments and 13 reverse primers for TCR Jbeta segments was used. The CDR3 region of rearranged TCR beta genes was amplified from genomic DNA with a multiplex PCR assay. The amplified TCR beta libraries were sequenced on the Illumina HiSeq System as 87-base-pair reads. In the original analysis: A later analysis counted 75 million to 100 million unique TCR beta chains across the 550 to 800 repertoires, and some 11 million of these chains were shared by at least two donors. Raw reads were error-corrected and collapsed into unique sequences by a nearest-neighbor algorithm in which closely related sequences were merged to remove PCR and sequencing errors. CDR3 sequences were aligned to IMGT reference sequences to assign V, D and J gene segments. For a sequence to be retained, a match of at least six nucleotides was required to both a V gene segment and a J gene segment. Rearrangements were called productive when the CDR3 lacked stop codons and stayed in frame with V and J; all others were non-productive. CDR3 was defined according to IMGT convention as the region running from the second conserved V-encoded cysteine to the conserved J-encoded phenylalanine. The earlier analysis of about 610 of the donors excluded any sequence lacking an unambiguous match to a single V gene segment. An earlier analysis of 587 of the donors called V segments functional above 56.7% productive rearrangements and segregating when the between-donor standard deviation exceeded 5%. A statistical classification framework was built to diagnose cytomegalovirus status from the catalog of TCR beta chain sequences. A later analysis assigned V and J genes by comparing TCR nucleotide sequences with IMGT/GENE-DB human TR gene sequences. Using the TCRdist pipeline, a later analysis assigned CDR3 sequences along with most-parsimonious VDJ recombination scenarios. In a later analysis, each TCR beta chain was defined by its CDR3 amino acid sequence together with its V-gene family, and reads lacking a unique V-gene family were excluded. As a way to deal with suspected cross-contamination and a sequencing artifact, a later analysis dropped approximately 570 nucleotide sequences that were highly shared and had low generation probability. For each public chain, a later analysis derived a clonal expansion index from normalized ranks of inferred template counts within each repertoire. A later analysis computed generation probabilities with a VDJ recombination model fitted to out-of-frame rearrangements, and checked the results against IGoR. In a later analysis, hypergeometric tests were used to score TCR-TCR, TCR-HLA and TCR-CMV co-occurrence, with a repertoire-size bias correction applied to TCR pairs. In a later analysis, false discovery rates were estimated by permuting HLA or CMV assignments 20 times. In a later analysis, co-occurring TCRs were grouped with DBSCAN, and TCRdist sequence similarity was added when clustering was performed within HLA-allele-positive subsets. For co-occurrence clustering, repertoires with fewer than 30,000 or more than 120,000 public chains were excluded, along with four to six repertoires with anomalous nucleotide sharing. Imported from immuneACCESS, the table was reduced by TCRdb to in-frame sequences with V and J called. These copies leave out some clones; in studies compared against another copy, an unresolved V gene accounts for under half, and the cause of the remainder is not known. V, J and clone size are those of that table, while D and trimming were read from the DNA. Here the sample has roughly 130,000 clones; 88% occur a single time. Clones ranked in the top ten supply 0.45% to 0.6% of the sample.

The cohort comprised fewer than 700 healthy bone marrow donors. Cohort members were all nominally healthy when sampled, although unrecorded immune exposures were likely present. The donor tested CMV seronegative and was one of the 352 seronegative cohort members. Each donor provided a peripheral blood sample, and peripheral blood mononuclear cells were used for TCR beta sequencing. Genomic DNA extraction from the blood cell samples was performed with the Qiagen DNeasy Blood Extraction Kit. Sequencing input: PBMCs. The sequence was obtained from a woman between 40 and 55 years old in good health and CMV-seronegative. The chain was built from TRBV7-2 and TRBJ2-7; no D gene call is confident. This receptor carries the CDR3 CASSLAHSWEQYF. The sequenced DNA: TGTGCCAGCAGCTTAGCGCACTCGTGGGAGCAGTACTTC.